These T cell receptor beta chains were read from a single sample in a study of T cells after yellow fever vaccination. One entry per CDR3 protein results from TCRdb running MiXCR on the 5' RACE reads. The data show fewer than 650,000 distinct CDR3 sequences, with 20% to 25% seen just once and approximately 16% held by the top ten. This sample comprised PBMCs, obtained approximately 22 days after the first yellow fever vaccination. The receptor set was obtained from a man aged 18 to 30 who received the YFV17D yellow fever vaccine. Each CDR3 is given with its conserved first and last residue. The D gene is left open where the match is weak. A clone size is listed for some rows: how often the clone was seen (once, few, many), or a class if it is expanded.

>NA|NA|TRBV19|TRBJ2-1
TGTGCCAGTAGTATTCCCCCGAATGAGCAGTTCTTC
CASSIPPNEQFF
>NA|NA|TRBV7-2|TRBJ2-7
TGTGCCAGCAGCTTAGGGGAGGGGGAGTTGAGGCAGCAGTACTTC
CASSLGEGELRQQYF
>NA|NA|TRBV7-3|TRBJ2-2
TGTGCCAGCAGGAAAATTCCGGGCGTCGGGGAGCTGTTTTTT
CASRKIPGVGELFF
>NA|few|TRBV12-3/TRBV12-4|TRBJ1-1
TGTGCCAGCAGTCCACAGGGAAGGGACACTGAAGCTTTCTTT
CASSPQGRDTEAFF
>TRBD1|NA|TRBV7-9|TRBJ2-1
TGTGCCAGCAGCAAGGACAGGGTGGGGTACAATGAGCAGTTCTTC
CASSKDRVGYNEQFF
>TRBD1|many|TRBV7-3|TRBJ1-1
TGTGCCAGCAGCTTCAGCAGGGGGGACACTGAAGCTTTCTTT
CASSFSRGDTEAFF
>TRBD1|few|TRBV7-9|TRBJ1-2
TGTGCCAGCAGCTTCGGACAGGGAAGACGCTACACCTTC
CASSFGQGRRYTF
>NA|once|TRBV25-1|TRBJ1-1
TGTGCCAGCAGTGAAGGGAGGGTTCCCACTGAAGCTTTCTTT
CASSEGRVPTEAFF
>NA|few|TRBV19|TRBJ1-4
TGTGCCAGTAGTCCGGCAGGGGAAAAACTGTTTTTT
CASSPAGEKLFF
>TRBD2|few|TRBV5-5|TRBJ2-1
TGTGCCAGCAGCTTGGCTCCCCGGGGTAGCGGGGGGGACAATGAGCAGTTCTTC
CASSLAPRGSGGDNEQFF
>NA|many|TRBV7-2|TRBJ1-2
TGTGCCAGCAGCTCTCCACAGTATGGCTACACCTTC
CASSSPQYGYTF
>TRBD2|NA|TRBV2|TRBJ2-2
TGTGCCAGCAGTGATATCAGCGGGGGGTGGGCCGGGGAGCTGTTTTTT
CASSDISGGWAGELFF
>TRBD2|few|TRBV14|TRBJ2-4
TGTGCCAGCAGTTCGGGACTAGCGGCGCTTCAGTACTTC
CASSSGLAALQYF
>TRBD2|NA|TRBV3-1|TRBJ2-7
TGTGCCAGCAGCCATCGGGCGGGGGGGACACCCTACGAGCAGTACTTC
CASSHRAGGTPYEQYF
>TRBD1|NA|TRBV7-3|TRBJ2-1
TGTGCCAGCAGCCCGGGACAGGGGGCAGGTGAGCAGTTCTTC
CASSPGQGAGEQFF
>TRBD1|NA|TRBV7-3|TRBJ2-3
TGTGCCAGCAGCACCCACAACCGGACAGGGAGCACAGATACGCAGTATTTT
CASSTHNRTGSTDTQYF
>NA|few|TRBV4-1|TRBJ2-2
TGCGCCAGCAGCCCCCGGGTCTCTTTCACCACCGGGGAGCTGTTTTTT
CASSPRVSFTTGELFF
>NA|few|TRBV6-2/TRBV6-3|TRBJ2-2
TGTGCCAGCAGTTACGGATACCGGGAGCTGTTTTTT
CASSYGYRELFF
>NA|NA|TRBV30|TRBJ2-5
TGTGCCTGGAGGCCCCCGACTGGAGAGACCCAGTACTTC
CAWRPPTGETQYF
>NA|many|TRBV9|TRBJ2-1
TGTGCCAGCAGCGTAGCCTCCAACAATGAGCAGTTCTTC
CASSVASNNEQFF
>NA|NA|TRBV12-1|TRBJ2-4
TGTGCCAGCAGGCCACAGGGAGGCATTCAGTACTTC
CASRPQGGIQYF
>NA|few|TRBV12-3/TRBV12-4|TRBJ2-3
TGTGCCAGCAGACCGGACAGTACAGATACGCAGTATTTT
CASRPDSTDTQYF
>NA|NA|TRBV5-1|TRBJ2-3
TGCGCCAGCAGCTTTGCGGAGCAAGGTACGCAGTATTTT
CASSFAEQGTQYF
>TRBD1|NA|TRBV7-2|TRBJ1-2
TGTGCCAGCAGCTTAGTCGGGACAGCCTCTAACTATGGCTACACCTTC
CASSLVGTASNYGYTF
>TRBD1|NA|TRBV10-3|TRBJ2-3
TGTGCCATCAGTGCGCTCCAGGGGGTCAACACAGATACGCAGTATTTT
CAISALQGVNTDTQYF
>NA|NA|TRBV5-1|TRBJ2-2
TGCGCCAGCAGCGTTGGCCATGCGTTCAGGGAGCTGTTTTTT
CASSVGHAFRELFF
>NA|NA|TRBV9|TRBJ1-2
TGTGCCAGCAGCGTATCAGGGTGGAGAGGCTACACCTTC
CASSVSGWRGYTF
>NA|few|TRBV4-3|TRBJ2-3
TGCGCCAGCAGCCGAAGAGCGCAGGGCACAGATACGCAGTATTTT
CASSRRAQGTDTQYF
>NA|few|TRBV7-2|TRBJ2-5
TGTGCCAGCAGCTTAGCTGGGCTAGCCAACCAAGAGACCCAGTACTTC
CASSLAGLANQETQYF
>NA|few|TRBV20-1|TRBJ2-3
TGCAGCTCGGGACCCGTCACAGATACGCAGTATTTT
CSSGPVTDTQYF
>TRBD1|NA|TRBV7-9|TRBJ1-5
TGTGCCAGCAGCGGTGGACAGGGAGGTGAGCCCCAGCATTTT
CASSGGQGGEPQHF
>NA|NA|TRBV5-1|TRBJ2-1
TGCGCCAGCAGCATCGAGGCGAGCTCCTACAATGAGCAGTTCTTC
CASSIEASSYNEQFF